This TCR beta chain stems from a study of CD8 T cells in Susac syndrome. Background on the study: Clinical remission applied to under 10 sequenced Susac syndrome patients, and more than five had active disease.

Study conclusions and caveats: Susac-specific public clones were found in total CD8+ and CD8+ TEMRA repertoires, numbering some 17 and five, respectively.

A word on this clonotype: Antigen unknown.

V lost 5 bases, J lost 4 bases, and 39 bases lay in between. CDR1 is MNHEY, CDR2 SMNVEV, per germline (reference sequence). This CDR3 is built from 23 residues. The RNA, about 0.45 to 1 ug, was put through reverse transcription using random hexamers. The TCR beta CDR3 was amplified by immunoSEQ multiplex PCR across 54 Vbeta, 13 Jbeta. TCRdb reanalysed the immunoSEQ multiplex PCR reads using MiXCR and keeps one entry per CDR3 protein. The sample lists 200,000 or so distinct CDR3 sequences, approximately 95% occurring once. The T cells that were sequenced for TCR beta were CD8+ and CD4+ cells from blood.

The V call is TRBV27, the J call TRBJ1-5; D possibly corresponds to TRBD1 (5 bases). The source of this sequence is a human donor with Susac syndrome. Input material: CD8+ T cells from PBMCs. This chain's CDR3 is CASSAQGPLKGITVGLKNQPQHF. DNA for the CDR3: TGTGCCAGCAGTGCCCAGGGACCGCTAAAAGGAATCACGGTGGGCCTTAAAAATCAGCCCCAGCATTTT.